The T cell receptor (beta chain) under discussion was sequenced for a study of T-cell reconstitution after alpha-beta-depleted transplantation in children. The length of the CDR3 is 14 residues. Germline CDR1 and CDR2: SGHRS and YFSETQ. V lost 6 bases and J lost 0, with 11 bases in between. Study observations and caveats: About two months after transplant, alpha-beta T cells reportedly came from several hundred expanded graft clones. The authors attributed T-cell counts and diversity one year after transplant mostly to newly produced T cells. Day-60 TCRbeta diversity that was high in some patients was derived from surviving recipient T cells and thymic progenitors.

In its sample, this clonotype was seen a few times. What it binds is unknown. It was with unique molecular identifiers that the TCRbeta library was prepared. TCRdb reprocessed the PCR reads with MiXCR, giving one entry per CDR3 protein. The data contain 700,000 or so distinct CDR3 sequences, about 12% of them singletons. The sequenced sample was PBMCs, obtained before TCRalphabeta/CD19-depleted stem cell transplant. This sequence originates from a girl under 10 years old with congenital amegakaryocytic thrombocytopenia, due to receive a stem cell transplant. The chain links TRBV5-1 to TRBJ2-3, with D unclear. The CDR3 spells CASNHLSSTDTQYF. CDR3 DNA: TGCGCCAGCAACCACCTAAGCAGCACAGATACGCAGTATTTT.